This entry concerns a single TCR beta chain. Its antigen is unknown. At one of its ends the junction is not consistent with the germline gene, which may arise from a read error. The sample originates from a study of regulatory T cells in long-lasting Graves disease. Whole-study results and caveats: The study found persistent patients shared more public clonotypes (fewer than 3,000) than new patients (966).

CDR3-region Arm-PCR and iRepertoire HTBI primers produced the TCR beta libraries. TCRdb reprocessed the multiplex PCR reads with MiXCR, giving one entry per CDR3 protein. This repertoire shows 540,000 or so distinct CDR3 sequences, 13% found once; its top ten account for under 10%. Time point given: newly diagnosed GD, antithyroid drugs for less than 3 months. There was RNA extracted from PBMCs, and the TCR library was made from it. This sample also appeared in a second study, on T cells in Graves' hyperthyroidism and ophthalmopathy. This second study notes: No progression to ophthalmopathy during 18 months of follow-up defined stable disease. The HTBI primer set served for first-round RT-PCR of the TCR CDR3.

This sample comprised peripheral blood mononuclear cells (PBMCs), obtained at new diagnosis, from a patient treated with antithyroid drugs. This clonotype was obtained from a man younger than 45 with Graves disease.

CDR3 amino acids: CASSYSGRATNEKLFF. The CDR3 DNA follows: TGTGCCAGCAGTTACTCGGGGCGGGCAACTAATGAAAAACTGTTTTTT. The chain is built from TRBV6-4 and TRBJ1-4; possibly TRBD1 for D (5 bases). This CDR3 contains 16 residues. CDR1 is MRHNA, CDR2 SNTAGT, per germline.